Presented here are 9 T cell receptor beta chains from one specimen sequenced in a study of T cell responses to AZD1222 COVID-19 vaccine. Profiling relied on immunoSEQ multiplex PCR, and the TCRdb table lists in-frame clones only, not all of them. The profile shows 120,000 or so clones, roughly 90% of them singletons. Here the sequenced sample was peripheral blood, taken on day 0 of AZD1222 vaccination. These receptors were taken from an adult in good health.

The chain links TRBV19 to TRBJ1-1; D remains unclear. V was clipped by 6 bases and J by 5 bases, with 19 bases between them. Looked up from germline, CDR1 is LNHDA and CDR2 is SQIVND (reference sequence). The CDR3 length is 15 residues. CDR3 DNA: TGTGCCAGTAGCTGGGATTTGAACTGGGTGACTGAAGCTTTCTTT. It encodes CASSWDLNWVTEAFF.

The chain combines TRBV6-1 with TRBJ2-2; D gene uncertain. There are 12 residues in the CDR3. Germline CDR1 and CDR2: MNHNS and SASEGT. The germline V and J ends were trimmed by 1 base and 7 bases, with 4 bases remaining between them. CDR3 in amino acids: CASSEGFGELFF. In DNA form, the CDR3 reads TGTGCCAGCAGTGAAGGATTCGGGGAGCTGTTTTTT.

The sample holds a few counts of this clone. The chain combines TRBV6-4 with TRBJ2-3; D is possibly TRBD1 or TRBD2 (5 bases each). The CDR3 runs to 14 residues. The germline gives CDR1 MRHNA, CDR2 SNTAGT. V was cut by 4 bases and J by 2 bases, with 10 bases left in between. The CDR3 reads CASSVGADTDTQYF. The CDR3 nucleotides read TGTGCCAGCAGTGTCGGGGCGGACACAGATACGCAGTATTTT.

The V gene is TRBV1, the J gene TRBJ2-3; the DNA was not used to check the table's D call, TRBD2. TRBV1 corresponds to a pseudogene. This CDR3 spans 14 amino acids. CDR3 residues: CTSSRTGATDTQYF. The CDR3 DNA sequence: TGCACCAGCAGCCGCACCGGAGCCACAGATACGCAGTATTTT.

The rearrangement joins TRBV18 to TRBJ1-1, with 9 bases aligning to TRBD1. Germline V gene sequence: CDR1 KGHSH, CDR2 LQKENI. With 8 bases clipped from V and 4 bases from J, the junction kept 2 bases outside the gene matches. The CDR3 runs to 12 residues. The CDR3 nucleotides read TGTGCCAGCCGACAGGGGGTCACTGAAGCTTTCTTT. Encoded protein: CASRQGVTEAFF.

The chain links TRBV3-1 (or the pseudogene TRBV3-2) to TRBJ2-2; 9 bases match TRBD2. The CDR3 loop spans 18 amino acids. Looked up from germline, CDR1 is LGHDT and CDR2 is YNNKEL (reference sequence). V shed 0 bases, J shed 8 bases, and the junction held 13 bases outside the gene matches. The CDR3 reads CASSQDGVAGALWGELFF. CDR3 nucleotides: TGTGCCAGCAGCCAAGATGGAGTAGCGGGAGCTCTCTGGGGGGAGCTGTTTTTT.

This rearrangement joins TRBV18 to TRBJ1-1; TRBD1 might be the D (6 bases). Per the germline V gene, CDR1 is KGHSH and CDR2 is LQKENI. The CDR3 has 16 amino acids. V shed 7 bases and J shed 0 bases, with 18 bases lying between them. The CDR3 here is CASFTKRGDMNTEAFF. CDR3 DNA: TGTGCCAGCTTCACCAAAAGGGGGGACATGAACACTGAAGCTTTCTTT. Complete variable domain (other parts from reference TRBV18 and TRBJ1-1): NAGVMQNPRHLVRRRGQEARLRCSPMKGHSHVYWYRQLPEEGLKFMVYLQKENIIDESGMPKERFSAEFPKEGPSILRIQQVVRGDSAAYFCASFTKRGDMNTEAFFGQGTRLTVV.

CDR3 protein: CSVDSVGQETQYF. The CDR3 nucleotides are TGCAGCGTTGATTCCGTCGGCCAAGAGACCCAGTACTTC. This chain uses TRBV29-1 with TRBJ2-5; the D is unclear. The CDR3 sequence is 13 residues long. Trimming shortened V by 3 bases and J by 1 base, and 9 bases separated the two germline ends. Looked up from germline, CDR1 is SQVTM and CDR2 is ANQGSEA.

V is TRBV5-6 and J is TRBJ2-7; 9 bases are shared with TRBD1. The CDR3 is 13 residues long. Germline values: CDR1 SGHDT, CDR2 YYEEEE. The V segment lost 4 bases and the J segment 8 bases; nucleotides outside the gene matches: 7. CDR3 coding DNA: TGTGCCAGCAGCACCCCGGGACAGGGTAAGCAGTACTTC. Amino acids: CASSTPGQGKQYF.